The TCR beta chain under discussion was sequenced for a study of beta chain features in type 1 diabetes. Overall study: Examination of sorted cells across all samples involved more than 85,000,000 cells. Whole-study findings and limits: Moderately but significantly shorter TCRB CDR3s were found in Type 1 diabetes patients in all four CD4+ subsets.

The V gene's germline CDR1 is SEHNR and CDR2 FQNEAQ (reference sequence). Unmatched junction bases numbered 0, after V lost 3 bases and J lost 3 bases. CDR3 size: 13 residues. It was one heparinised blood draw, averaging approximately 100 mL, that each donor gave. Reverse transcription of all isolated RNA meant that expressed TCRB transcripts were sequenced. It was found that naive, central memory and regulatory T cell samples averaged around 3.6 million reads. The assay was immunoSEQ multiplex PCR, and TCRdb's table has in-frame clones only and misses some. The data contain around 340,000 clones, approximately 9.9% of them singletons. This clone has just a few counts. Its target is not known. A much larger clone differs from this one at a single base, so this may be a read error.

The sequencing input was central memory CD4+ T cells from blood. The sequence was collected from a man aged 30 to 39 with type 1 diabetes. This rearrangement joins TRBV7-9 to TRBJ2-7; 9 positions match TRBD1. CDR3 bases: TGTGCCAGCAGCTTGACAGGGGGCTACGAGCAGTACTTC. Its translation is CASSLTGGYEQYF.